This T cell receptor (beta chain) was documented in a study of T cells in Graves' hyperthyroidism and ophthalmopathy. The CDR3 covers 16 residues. The germline V and J ends were trimmed by 4 bases and 3 bases, with 16 bases remaining between them. Germline-derived CDR1 and CDR2 are SGHRS and YFSETQ. Using RNA transcripts as the source, TCR beta CDR3 regions were amplified. RT-PCR in the first round (using the HTBI primer set) targeted the TCR CDR3. MiXCR, run by TCRdb on the multiplex PCR reads, gives a single entry per CDR3 protein. The repertoire holds roughly 160,000 distinct CDR3 sequences, with roughly 10% as singletons. This clonotype was counted ten times or more.

The sample taken for sequencing was blood. This TCR was sampled from a woman younger than 35 with Graves' hyperthyroidism that later progressed to Graves' ophthalmopathy. The V gene is TRBV5-1, the J gene TRBJ2-2; D may correspond to TRBD1 or TRBD2 (5 bases each). This CDR3 reads CASSVSGTGYTGELFF. The CDR3 DNA reads TGCGCCAGCAGCGTGTCCGGGACGGGATACACCGGGGAGCTGTTTTTT.